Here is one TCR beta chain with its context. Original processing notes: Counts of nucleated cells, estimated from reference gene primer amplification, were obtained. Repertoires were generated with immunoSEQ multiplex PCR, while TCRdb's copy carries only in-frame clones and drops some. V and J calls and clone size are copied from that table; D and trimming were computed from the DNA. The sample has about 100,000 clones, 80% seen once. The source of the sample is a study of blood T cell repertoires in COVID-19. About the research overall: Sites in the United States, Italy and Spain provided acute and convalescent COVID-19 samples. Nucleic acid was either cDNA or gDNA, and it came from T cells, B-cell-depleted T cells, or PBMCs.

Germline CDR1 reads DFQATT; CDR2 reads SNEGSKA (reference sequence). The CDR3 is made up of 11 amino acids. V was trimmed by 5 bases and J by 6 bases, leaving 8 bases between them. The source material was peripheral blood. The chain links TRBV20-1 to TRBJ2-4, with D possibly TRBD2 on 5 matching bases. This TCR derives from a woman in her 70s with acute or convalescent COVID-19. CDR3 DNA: TGCAGTGCTCCCCGGGGAAACATTCAGTACTTC. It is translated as CSAPRGNIQYF.